This passage covers 21 T cell receptor beta chains from one sample sequenced in a study of post-analysis software for immune sequencing data. These receptors are not linked to any known antigen. Unique molecular identifiers were carried by the TCR beta cDNA libraries. TCRdb reprocessed the PCR reads via MiXCR and lists one record per CDR3 protein. The sample gives 700,000 to 800,000 distinct CDR3 sequences, around 27% of which show up once; about 0.5% is in the top ten. Study-level findings and limits: TRBV5-6, TRBV5-1 and TRBV20-1 belonged to a set of a few TRBV segments that were more frequent in patients than controls.

Sequences were obtained from blood. These receptors were taken from a girl under 18 with multiple sclerosis.

The chain recombines TRBV7-9 with TRBJ2-5; no clear D gene. V lost 5 bases, J lost 6 bases, and 7 bases lay in between. The CDR3 spans 11 residues. The V gene's germline CDR1 is SEHNR and CDR2 FQNEAQ (reference sequence). CDR3 DNA: TGTGCCAGCAGCGCATCGCAGACCCAGTACTTC. Its translation: CASSASQTQYF.

This clonotype was picked up a small number of times. The V and J genes are TRBV4-1 and TRBJ1-2, with D perhaps TRBD1 (5 bases). The V end was cut by 1 base, the J end by 7 bases, with 16 bases between. Germline CDR1 MGHRA, CDR2 YSYEKL. The CDR3 spans 15 residues. CDR3 sequence: CASSQVEGPGSGYTF. CDR3 bases: TGCGCCAGCAGCCAAGTCGAGGGGCCGGGGAGTGGCTACACCTTC.

A few counts support this clonotype. This sequence joins TRBV4-1 and TRBJ1-5, with no clear D. The CDR3 extends over 12 amino acids. Germline V gene sequence: CDR1 MGHRA, CDR2 YSYEKL. The V end was cut by 3 bases, the J end by 7 bases, with 7 bases between. CDR3 sequence: CASSHIQQPQHF. In nucleotides, the CDR3 is TGCGCCAGCAGCCATATTCAGCAGCCCCAGCATTTT.

The J gene is TRBJ2-7, the V gene TRBV20-1; 7 nucleotides agree with TRBD1. The CDR3 runs to 13 residues. V shed 5 bases, J shed 0 bases, and the junction held 4 bases outside the gene matches. The V gene's germline CDR1 is DFQATT and CDR2 SNEGSKA (reference sequence). In nucleotides, the CDR3 is TGCAGTGCTTCGGACAGGCGCTCCTACGAGCAGTACTTC. This encodes CSASDRRSYEQYF.

The chain uses TRBV12-3 or TRBV12-4 and TRBJ2-3, with 10 bases fitting TRBD1. This CDR3 is 12 amino acids long. Germline trimming cut 10 bases from V and 6 bases from J; bases unmatched to any gene: 4. CDR3 loop: CAIEDRGDTQYF. The CDR3 DNA is TGTGCCATCGAGGACAGGGGGGATACGCAGTATTTT.

A note on this clonotype: At one end, the junction sequence differs from germline, possibly due to a read error. The rearrangement joins TRBV29-1 to TRBJ2-7; D perhaps matches TRBD2 (6 bases). Germline-derived CDR1 and CDR2 are SQVTM and ANQGSEA. The length of the CDR3 is 14 residues. The DNA of the CDR3 is TGCAACGTTGAATTGCGGGACTCAGCCTACGAGCAGTACTTC. This encodes CNVELRDSAYEQYF.

This clonotype occurred once. The junction differs from germline at one of its ends, possibly a read error. The chain is built from TRBV20-1 and TRBJ2-4, with D perhaps matching TRBD1 (5 bases). The CDR3 is 14 amino acids. The germline gives CDR1 DFQATT, CDR2 SNEGSKA (reference sequence). The CDR3 DNA is TGCAGTGCTACTAGGTGGGGCGCCAAAAACATTCAGTGCTTC. This gives the protein CSATRWGAKNIQCF.

The V call is TRBV6-6, the J call TRBJ2-7; TRBD2 might be the D (6 bases). The CDR3 is made up of 11 amino acids. V lost 7 bases, J lost 7 bases, and 11 bases lay in between. Germline CDR1 and CDR2: MNHNY and SVGAGI (reference sequence). For the CDR3, the DNA is TGTGCCAGCAATATTCGGGGGGAGCAGTACTTC. Amino acids: CASNIRGEQYF.

This chain connects TRBV19 to TRBJ2-5; weak D call: TRBD1 (5 bases). Germline CDR1 and CDR2: LNHDA and SQIVND (reference sequence). V dropped 8 bases and J dropped 0 bases, with 16 bases sitting between them. This CDR3 comprises 15 residues. CDR3 DNA: TGTGCCAGTGGGCCGTTACAGGCGAACCAAGAGACCCAGTACTTC. Encoded protein: CASGPLQANQETQYF. Based on the CDR3 plus reference TRBV19 and TRBJ2-5, the full variable domain is DGGITQSPKYLFRKEGQNVTLSCEQNLNHDAMYWYRQDPGQGLRLIYYSQIVNDFQKGDIAEGYSVSREKKESFPLTVTSAQKNPTAFYLCASGPLQANQETQYFGPGTRLLVL.

V usage is TRBV3-1 and J usage is TRBJ2-5, with TRBD2 matching over 7 bases. The V and J ends lost 0 bases and 0 bases, in that order; junction bases with no gene match: 10. The CDR3 runs 18 residues. Germline loops: CDR1 LGHDT, CDR2 YNNKEL (reference sequence). The CDR3 DNA sequence: TGTGCCAGCAGCCAAGAAGGCGGGAGAACCATCTACCAAGAGACCCAGTACTTC. Its translation: CASSQEGGRTIYQETQYF.

A few counts support this clonotype. The chain recombines TRBV5-5 with TRBJ1-4; 10 bases align to TRBD1. From germline, CDR1 is SGHKS and CDR2 YYEKEE (reference sequence). The CDR3 sequence is 19 residues long. The ends lost 4 bases at V and 0 bases at J; junction bases unmatched: 12. As DNA, the CDR3 is TGTGCCAGCAGCGTGGGACAGGGGATGAGATCAGCAACTAATGAAAAACTGTTTTTT. Translation: CASSVGQGMRSATNEKLFF.

The gene calls are TRBV4-3 and TRBJ1-2; D is unclear. Trimming cost V 1 base and J 2 bases, with 11 bases left between them. This CDR3 is built from 15 residues. Germline CDR1 LGHNA, CDR2 YSLEER. The CDR3 DNA sequence: TGCGCCAGCAGCCAAGTCGACCAGCTCAACTATGGCTACACCTTC. This translates into CASSQVDQLNYGYTF.

The V call is TRBV12-3 or TRBV12-4, the J call TRBJ2-7, with D perhaps being TRBD1 or TRBD2 (5 bases each). V dropped 5 bases and J dropped 5 bases, with 16 bases sitting between them. The CDR3 runs 14 residues. The CDR3 nucleotides are TGTGCCAGCAGTCCGGGGACGGGGCCCCACGAGCAGTACTTC. Amino acid sequence: CASSPGTGPHEQYF.

This clonotype was detected a few times. The chain combines TRBV2 with TRBJ2-1; possible D gene TRBD2, 7 bases. The last part of the DNA fits TRBJ2-7 better; the J call may be wrong. Per germline, CDR1 SNHLY and CDR2 FYNNEI. CDR3 size: 14 residues. The DNA of the CDR3 is TGTGCCAGCATGGGGGGGGGCTCCTACAATGAGCAGTACTTC. Its protein is CASMGGGSYNEQYF.

This clonotype has just a few counts. The chain carries TRBV24-1 and TRBJ2-3; D is perhaps TRBD2 (6 bases). Trimming pared 0 bases from V and 8 bases from J, leaving 14 bases between. This CDR3 has 15 residues. The germline gives CDR1 KGHDR, CDR2 SFDVKD. The CDR3 region is CATSDLGGVVGTQYF. The CDR3 coding sequence is TGTGCCACCAGTGATTTGGGAGGGGTTGTGGGTACGCAGTATTTT.

This rearrangement joins TRBV5-1 to TRBJ2-4; TRBD2 agrees at 12 bases. The CDR3 contains 17 residues. Per the germline V gene, CDR1 is SGHRS and CDR2 is YFSETQ. V shed 3 bases and J 4 bases; nucleotides not matched to a gene: 8. DNA of the CDR3: TGCGCCAGCAGCTCCACGACTAGCGGGAGAGGGAAAAACATTCAGTACTTC. Residues: CASSSTTSGRGKNIQYF.

Concerning this clonotype itself: No conserved phenylalanine or tryptophan ends this CDR3, so it is likely a read error. The V call is TRBV3-1, the J call TRBJ2-5; tentative D call: TRBD2 (6 bases). Germline V gene sequence: CDR1 LGHDT, CDR2 YNNKEL (reference sequence). The V end lost 1 base, the J end lost 5 bases, and 17 bases lay between the germline ends. The CDR3 spans 16 residues. The CDR3 DNA reads as TGTGCCAGCAGCCAAGTTTTTGGCGGGGCCGGGGAGACCCAGTACGTC. Its translation is CASSQVFGGAGETQYV.

This clonotype was detected a few times. The chain combines TRBV6-2 or TRBV6-3 with TRBJ2-7; 7 bases fit TRBD1. CDR1 is MNHEY, CDR2 SVGEGT, per germline. CDR3 length: 14 residues. J was trimmed by 2 bases and V by 4 bases; bases with no gene match: 5. This chain's CDR3 is CASSLWDSTYEQYF. As DNA, the CDR3 is TGTGCCAGCAGTTTGTGGGACAGTACCTACGAGCAGTACTTC.

This clonotype showed up many times. V is TRBV5-1 and J is TRBJ2-7, with D possibly matching TRBD2 (6 bases). This CDR3 contains 15 residues. Germline V gene data show CDR1 as SGHRS and CDR2 as YFSETQ. The ends were cut back, 4 bases at V and 3 bases at J, with 17 bases in the middle. The DNA for the CDR3 is TGCGCCAGCAGCCTGACCGGGACTGCGAACTACGAGCAGTACTTC. Protein sequence: CASSLTGTANYEQYF.

The rearrangement uses TRBV5-5 and TRBJ2-3; D is ambiguous. Trimming stripped 3 bases from V and 0 bases from J, with 17 bases between. Germline V gives CDR1 SGHKS, CDR2 YYEKEE (reference sequence). This CDR3 spans 17 amino acids. The DNA of the CDR3 is TGTGCCAGCAGCTGGCGCACGAGCAGAGCTAGCACAGATACGCAGTATTTT. It codes for CASSWRTSRASTDTQYF.

V is TRBV20-1 and J is TRBJ2-1, with 11 bases aligning to TRBD2. The CDR3 length is 15 residues. Germline CDR1 reads DFQATT; CDR2 reads SNEGSKA (reference sequence). V dropped 5 bases and J dropped 4; count of bases not matched to a gene: 7. DNA of the CDR3: TGCAGTGCTGAAGATGGGACTAGCGGATACAATGAGCAGTTCTTC. Amino acid sequence: CSAEDGTSGYNEQFF.